This TCR beta chain came from a study of blood T cell repertoires in COVID-19. Study summary: COVID-19 samples collected from the United States, Italy and Spain covered acute and convalescent phases.

Assignment of participants to cohorts was predicated upon participant-reported clinical history. The CDR3 has 14 amino acids. The V and J ends lost 4 bases and 7 bases, in that order; junction bases with no gene match: 9. Germline CDR1 and CDR2: SGHRS and YFSETQ. As originally analysed: The authors estimated nucleated cell counts from reference gene primer amplification. Assay used: immunoSEQ multiplex PCR; TCRdb lists only in-frame clones, some missing. The DNA gave D and trimming, while V, J and clone size come from that table. The table shows fewer than 350,000 clones, with around nine tenths occurring only once.

This sequence originates from a man aged 55 to 70 who had recovered from COVID-19. Material: PBMCs or T cells enriched from blood (not recorded which). V usage is TRBV5-1 and J usage is TRBJ2-7; 9 positions agree with TRBD1. The CDR3 is CASSSMGQGREQYF. The DNA for the CDR3 is TGCGCCAGCAGCAGCATGGGACAGGGTAGGGAGCAGTACTTC.